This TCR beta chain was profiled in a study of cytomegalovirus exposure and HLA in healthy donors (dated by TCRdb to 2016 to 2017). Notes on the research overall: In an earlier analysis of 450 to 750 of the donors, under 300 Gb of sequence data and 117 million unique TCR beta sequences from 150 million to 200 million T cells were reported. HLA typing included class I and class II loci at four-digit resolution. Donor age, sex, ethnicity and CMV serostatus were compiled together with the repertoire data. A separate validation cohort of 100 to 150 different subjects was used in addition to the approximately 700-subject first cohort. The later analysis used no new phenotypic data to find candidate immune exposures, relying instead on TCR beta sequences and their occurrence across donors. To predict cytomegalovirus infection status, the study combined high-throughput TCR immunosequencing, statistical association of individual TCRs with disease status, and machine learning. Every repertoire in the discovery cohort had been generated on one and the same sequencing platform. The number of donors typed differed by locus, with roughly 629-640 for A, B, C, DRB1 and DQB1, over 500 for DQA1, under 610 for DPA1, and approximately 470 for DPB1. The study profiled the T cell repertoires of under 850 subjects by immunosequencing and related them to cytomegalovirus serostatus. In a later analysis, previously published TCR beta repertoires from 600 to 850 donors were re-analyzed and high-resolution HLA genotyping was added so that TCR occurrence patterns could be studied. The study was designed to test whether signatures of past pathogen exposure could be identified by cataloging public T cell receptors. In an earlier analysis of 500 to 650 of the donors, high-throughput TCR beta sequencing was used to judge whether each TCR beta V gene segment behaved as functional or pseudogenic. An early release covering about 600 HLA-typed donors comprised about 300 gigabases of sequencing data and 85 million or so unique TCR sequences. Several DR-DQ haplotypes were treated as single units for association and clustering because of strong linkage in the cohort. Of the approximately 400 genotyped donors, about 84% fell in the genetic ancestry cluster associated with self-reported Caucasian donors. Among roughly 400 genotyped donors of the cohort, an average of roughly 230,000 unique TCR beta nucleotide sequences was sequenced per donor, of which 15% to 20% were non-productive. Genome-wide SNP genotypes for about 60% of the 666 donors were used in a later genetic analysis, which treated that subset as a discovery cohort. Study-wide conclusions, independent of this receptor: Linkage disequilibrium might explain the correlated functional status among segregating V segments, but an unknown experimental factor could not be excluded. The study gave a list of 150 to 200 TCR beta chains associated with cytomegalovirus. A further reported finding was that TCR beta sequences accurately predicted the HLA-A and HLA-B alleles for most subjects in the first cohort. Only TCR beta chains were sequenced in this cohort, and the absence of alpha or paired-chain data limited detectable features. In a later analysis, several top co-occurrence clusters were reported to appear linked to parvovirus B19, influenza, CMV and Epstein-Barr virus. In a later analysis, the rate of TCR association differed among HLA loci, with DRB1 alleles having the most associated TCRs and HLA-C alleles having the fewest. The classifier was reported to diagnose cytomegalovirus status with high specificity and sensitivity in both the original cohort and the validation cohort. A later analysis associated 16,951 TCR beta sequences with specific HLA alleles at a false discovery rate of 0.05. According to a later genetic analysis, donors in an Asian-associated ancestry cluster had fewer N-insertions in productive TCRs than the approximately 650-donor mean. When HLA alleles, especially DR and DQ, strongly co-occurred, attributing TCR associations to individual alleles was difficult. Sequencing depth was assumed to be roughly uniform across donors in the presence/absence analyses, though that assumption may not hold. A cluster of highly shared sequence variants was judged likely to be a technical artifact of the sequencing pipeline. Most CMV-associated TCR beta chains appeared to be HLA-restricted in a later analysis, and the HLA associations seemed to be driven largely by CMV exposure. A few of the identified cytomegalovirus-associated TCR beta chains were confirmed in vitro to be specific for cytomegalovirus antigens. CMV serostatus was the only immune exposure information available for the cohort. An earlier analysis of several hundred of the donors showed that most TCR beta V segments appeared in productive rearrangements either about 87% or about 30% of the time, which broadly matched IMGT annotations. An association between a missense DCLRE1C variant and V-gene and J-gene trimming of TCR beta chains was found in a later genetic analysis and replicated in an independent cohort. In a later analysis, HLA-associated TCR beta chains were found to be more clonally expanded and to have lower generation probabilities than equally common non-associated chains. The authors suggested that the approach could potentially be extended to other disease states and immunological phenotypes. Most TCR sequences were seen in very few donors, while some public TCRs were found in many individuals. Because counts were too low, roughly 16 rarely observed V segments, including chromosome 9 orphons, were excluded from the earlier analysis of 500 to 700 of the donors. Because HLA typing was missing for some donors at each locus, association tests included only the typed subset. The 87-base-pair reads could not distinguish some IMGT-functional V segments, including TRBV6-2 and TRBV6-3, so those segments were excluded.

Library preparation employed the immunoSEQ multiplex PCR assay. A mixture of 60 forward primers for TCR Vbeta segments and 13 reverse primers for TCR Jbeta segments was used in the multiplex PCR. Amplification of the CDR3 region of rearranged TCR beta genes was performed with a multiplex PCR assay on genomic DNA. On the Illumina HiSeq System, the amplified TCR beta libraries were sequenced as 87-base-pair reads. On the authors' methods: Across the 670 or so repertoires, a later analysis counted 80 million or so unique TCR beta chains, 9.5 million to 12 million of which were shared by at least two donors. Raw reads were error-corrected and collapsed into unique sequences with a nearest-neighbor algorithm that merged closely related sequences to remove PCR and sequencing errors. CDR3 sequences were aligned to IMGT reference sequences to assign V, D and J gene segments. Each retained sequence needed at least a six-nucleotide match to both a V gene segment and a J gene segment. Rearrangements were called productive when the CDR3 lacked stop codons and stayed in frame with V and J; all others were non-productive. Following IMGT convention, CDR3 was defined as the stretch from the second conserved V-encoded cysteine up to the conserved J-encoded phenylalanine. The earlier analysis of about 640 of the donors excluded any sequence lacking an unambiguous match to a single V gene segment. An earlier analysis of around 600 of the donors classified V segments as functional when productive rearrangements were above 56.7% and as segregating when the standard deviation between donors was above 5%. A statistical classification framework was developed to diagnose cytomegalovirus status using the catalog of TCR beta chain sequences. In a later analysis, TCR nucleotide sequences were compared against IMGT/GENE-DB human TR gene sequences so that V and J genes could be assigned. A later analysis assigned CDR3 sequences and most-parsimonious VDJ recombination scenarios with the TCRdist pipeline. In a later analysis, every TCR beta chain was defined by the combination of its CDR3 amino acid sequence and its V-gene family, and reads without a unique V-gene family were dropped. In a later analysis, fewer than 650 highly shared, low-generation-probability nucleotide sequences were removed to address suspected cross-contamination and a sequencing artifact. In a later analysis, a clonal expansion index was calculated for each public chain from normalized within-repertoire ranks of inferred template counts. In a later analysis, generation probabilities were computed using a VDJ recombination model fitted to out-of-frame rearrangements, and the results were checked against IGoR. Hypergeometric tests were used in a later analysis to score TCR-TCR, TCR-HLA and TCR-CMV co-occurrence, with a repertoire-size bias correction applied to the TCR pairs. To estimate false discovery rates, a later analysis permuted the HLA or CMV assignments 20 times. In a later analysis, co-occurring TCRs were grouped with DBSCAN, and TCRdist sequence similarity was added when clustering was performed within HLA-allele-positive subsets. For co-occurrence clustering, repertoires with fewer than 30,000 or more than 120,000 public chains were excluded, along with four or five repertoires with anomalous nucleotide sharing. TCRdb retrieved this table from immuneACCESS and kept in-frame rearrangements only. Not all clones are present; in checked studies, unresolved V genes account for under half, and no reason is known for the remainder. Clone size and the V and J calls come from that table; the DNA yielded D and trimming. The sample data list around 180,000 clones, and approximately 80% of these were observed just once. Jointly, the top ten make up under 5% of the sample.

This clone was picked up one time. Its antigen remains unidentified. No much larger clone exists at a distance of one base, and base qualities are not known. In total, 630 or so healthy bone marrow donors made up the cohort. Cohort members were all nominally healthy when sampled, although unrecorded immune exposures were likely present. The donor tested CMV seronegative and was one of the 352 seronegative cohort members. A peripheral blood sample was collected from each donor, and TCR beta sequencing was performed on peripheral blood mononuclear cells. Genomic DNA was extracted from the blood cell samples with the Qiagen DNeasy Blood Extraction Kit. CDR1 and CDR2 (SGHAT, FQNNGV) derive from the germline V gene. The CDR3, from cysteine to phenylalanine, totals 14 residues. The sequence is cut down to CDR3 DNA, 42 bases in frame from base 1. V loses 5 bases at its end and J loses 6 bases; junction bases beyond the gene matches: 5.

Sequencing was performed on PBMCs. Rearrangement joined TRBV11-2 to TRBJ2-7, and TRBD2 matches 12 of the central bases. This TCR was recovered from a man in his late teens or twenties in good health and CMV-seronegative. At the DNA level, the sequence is TGTGCCAGCAGCGGACGACTAGCGGGAGTCGAGCAGTACTTC. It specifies CASSGRLAGVEQYF.